This T cell receptor beta chain was obtained from a study of T cell repertoires in cytomegalovirus infection. Germline V gene sequence: CDR1 SGHAT, CDR2 FQNNGV. This CDR3 has 14 residues. The V and J ends lost 0 bases and 8 bases respectively, with 11 bases between them. A single record per CDR3 protein comes from TCRdb applying MiXCR to the reads. The sample has about 530,000 distinct CDR3 sequences, less than 30% seen once. This TCR derives from a human donor in good health (CMV status not recorded). Some clones in this sample may be carry-over from other donors' samples. Material for sequencing was PBMCs. This chain joins TRBV11-2 and TRBJ2-1, with D perhaps matching TRBD2 (5 bases). The CDR3 DNA sequence: TGTGCCAGCAGCTTAGAGGCCCGCGGGCATGAGCAGTTCTTC. Protein: CASSLEARGHEQFF.